This is a list of T cell receptor beta chains from one sample in a study of a mutant IDH1 vaccine in newly diagnosed glioma. Sequenced by immunoSEQ multiplex PCR; TCRdb stores in-frame clones only, minus some. The sample holds about 38,000 clones, about 73% seen once. This specimen was PBMCs, taken from a glioma patient treated with radiotherapy, temozolomide or both. These receptors were taken from a man in his forties with glioma. Some clones in this sample may be carry-over from other donors' samples. Both conserved end residues are part of each CDR3. The order of the fields is J gene, clone size, V gene, D gene, CDR3 protein, CDR3 DNA. The D gene is left open where the match is weak. The size field is filled for only some rows; it gives once, few, many or a size class.

J gene: TRBJ2-2
clone size: NA
V gene: TRBV15
D gene: TRBD1
CDR3 protein: CATSKNRGNTGELFF
CDR3 DNA: TGTGCCACCAGCAAAAACAGGGGGAACACCGGGGAGCTGTTTTTT

J gene: TRBJ1-2
clone size: NA
V gene: TRBV15
D gene: NA
CDR3 protein: CATSREGGGIQFGF
CDR3 DNA: TGTGCCACCAGCAGAGAAGGGGGAGGGATACAATTCGGGTTC

J gene: TRBJ1-6
clone size: NA
V gene: TRBV6-5
D gene: TRBD1
CDR3 protein: CASSRTGNSPLHF
CDR3 DNA: TGTGCCAGCAGTCGGACAGGGAATTCACCCCTCCACTTT

J gene: TRBJ2-3
clone size: NA
V gene: TRBV11-2
D gene: NA
CDR3 protein: CASSLLGGGPDTQYF
CDR3 DNA: TGTGCCAGCAGCTTACTGGGAGGAGGGCCAGATACGCAGTATTTT

J gene: TRBJ1-5
clone size: NA
V gene: TRBV4-1
D gene: NA
CDR3 protein: CASSPTDSAQPQHF
CDR3 DNA: TGCGCCAGCAGCCCAACGGACAGCGCTCAGCCCCAGCATTTT

J gene: TRBJ2-1
clone size: NA
V gene: TRBV7-3
D gene: TRBD2
CDR3 protein: CASSLFGTSGVNEQFF
CDR3 DNA: TGTGCCAGCAGCTTATTTGGGACTAGCGGGGTGAATGAGCAGTTCTTC

J gene: TRBJ2-3
clone size: medium-sized
V gene: TRBV2
D gene: TRBD1
CDR3 protein: CASLTGGRTDTQYF
CDR3 DNA: TGTGCCAGCTTGACAGGGGGTCGGACAGATACGCAGTATTTT

J gene: TRBJ1-1
clone size: medium-sized
V gene: TRBV30
D gene: NA
CDR3 protein: CAWSRRGGLHMNTEAFF
CDR3 DNA: TGTGCCTGGAGCCGAAGGGGGGGCCTTCATATGAACACTGAAGCTTTCTTT

J gene: TRBJ1-1
clone size: NA
V gene: TRBV18
D gene: TRBD1
CDR3 protein: CASSLLVQGKTEAFF
CDR3 DNA: TGTGCCAGCTCACTACTCGTACAGGGGAAGACTGAAGCTTTCTTT

J gene: TRBJ2-2
clone size: NA
V gene: TRBV5-4
D gene: NA
CDR3 protein: CASSLVRGNTGELFF
CDR3 DNA: TGTGCCAGCAGCTTGGTCAGGGGGAACACCGGGGAGCTGTTTTTT

J gene: TRBJ2-5
clone size: NA
V gene: TRBV5-1
D gene: TRBD1
CDR3 protein: CASSQTGVLETQYF
CDR3 DNA: TGCGCCAGCAGCCAGACAGGGGTATTGGAGACCCAGTACTTC

J gene: TRBJ2-7
clone size: NA
V gene: TRBV6-5
D gene: NA
CDR3 protein: CASSYGGQEVSYEQYF
CDR3 DNA: TGTGCCAGCAGTTATGGTGGCCAAGAGGTTAGCTACGAGCAGTACTTC

J gene: TRBJ1-2
clone size: NA
V gene: TRBV11-3
D gene: NA
CDR3 protein: CASSLWAGGPGYGYTF
CDR3 DNA: TGTGCCAGCAGCTTATGGGCGGGGGGGCCCGGCTATGGCTACACCTTC

J gene: TRBJ1-1
clone size: NA
V gene: TRBV30
D gene: NA
CDR3 protein: CAWSRNHRDITFF
CDR3 DNA: TGTGCCTGGAGCCGAAATCACAGGGATATAACTTTCTTT

J gene: TRBJ2-1
clone size: NA
V gene: TRBV20-1
D gene: NA
CDR3 protein: CSATTGEQFF
CDR3 DNA: TGCAGTGCCACTACGGGCGAGCAGTTCTTC

J gene: TRBJ1-2
clone size: once
V gene: TRBV30
D gene: TRBD1
CDR3 protein: CAWAGTGNGYTF
CDR3 DNA: TGTGCCTGGGCTGGGACAGGGAATGGCTACACCTTC

J gene: TRBJ1-1
clone size: NA
V gene: TRBV30
D gene: NA
CDR3 protein: CAWSKGPLNTEAFF
CDR3 DNA: TGTGCCTGGAGTAAGGGACCGCTGAACACTGAAGCTTTCTTT

J gene: TRBJ1-1
clone size: NA
V gene: TRBV11-2
D gene: NA
CDR3 protein: CASSLPVSVGAEAFF
CDR3 DNA: TGTGCCAGCAGCTTACCCGTCTCTGTAGGGGCTGAAGCTTTCTTT

J gene: TRBJ1-1
clone size: medium-sized
V gene: TRBV7-8
D gene: NA
CDR3 protein: CASSLVKGTTEAFF
CDR3 DNA: TGTGCCAGCAGCTTAGTGAAGGGCACCACTGAAGCTTTCTTT

J gene: TRBJ1-1
clone size: few
V gene: TRBV30
D gene: NA
CDR3 protein: CAWSRGTEAFF
CDR3 DNA: TGTGCCTGGAGTAGGGGGACTGAAGCTTTCTTT

J gene: TRBJ1-2
clone size: NA
V gene: TRBV28
D gene: NA
CDR3 protein: CASSWGYYRDVANYGYTF
CDR3 DNA: TGTGCCAGCAGTTGGGGATATTACCGGGATGTGGCAAACTATGGCTACACCTTC

J gene: TRBJ2-7
clone size: NA
V gene: TRBV6-6
D gene: TRBD2
CDR3 protein: CASSRTSGSYEQYF
CDR3 DNA: TGTGCCAGCAGTCGGACTAGCGGTTCCTACGAGCAGTACTTC

J gene: TRBJ1-5
clone size: NA
V gene: TRBV6-1
D gene: NA
CDR3 protein: CASSEVGHRSNQPQHF
CDR3 DNA: TGTGCCAGCAGTGAAGTGGGACACCGTAGCAATCAGCCCCAGCATTTT

J gene: TRBJ2-7
clone size: NA
V gene: TRBV4-2
D gene: NA
CDR3 protein: CASSQDFGDRSSEQYF
CDR3 DNA: TGTGCCAGCAGCCAAGATTTTGGCGACAGGTCCTCCGAGCAGTACTTC

J gene: TRBJ2-5
clone size: NA
V gene: TRBV6-5
D gene: NA
CDR3 protein: CASSYSGQGEETQYF
CDR3 DNA: TGTGCCAGCAGTTATTCCGGACAAGGGGAAGAGACCCAGTACTTC

J gene: TRBJ1-2
clone size: NA
V gene: TRBV27
D gene: NA
CDR3 protein: CASSKWENYGYTF
CDR3 DNA: TGTGCCAGCAGTAAGTGGGAGAACTATGGCTACACCTTC

J gene: TRBJ2-6
clone size: once
V gene: TRBV18
D gene: NA
CDR3 protein: CASLPGPGANVLTF
CDR3 DNA: TGTGCCAGCCTACCCGGGCCTGGGGCCAACGTCCTGACTTTC

J gene: TRBJ2-7
clone size: NA
V gene: TRBV6-1
D gene: TRBD1
CDR3 protein: CASSQQGAYEQYF
CDR3 DNA: TGTGCCAGCAGTCAACAGGGGGCCTACGAGCAGTACTTC

J gene: TRBJ1-1
clone size: NA
V gene: TRBV5-5
D gene: NA
CDR3 protein: CASSLRDLHTEAFF
CDR3 DNA: TGTGCCAGCAGCTTGCGGGACTTGCACACTGAAGCTTTCTTT

J gene: TRBJ2-7
clone size: NA
V gene: TRBV5-6
D gene: NA
CDR3 protein: CASSLVRGYEQYF
CDR3 DNA: TGTGCCAGCAGCCTCGTTCGGGGGTACGAGCAGTACTTC

J gene: TRBJ1-2
clone size: NA
V gene: TRBV4-1
D gene: NA
CDR3 protein: CASSQSQAANYGYTF
CDR3 DNA: TGCGCCAGCAGCCAATCGCAGGCGGCCAACTATGGCTACACCTTC

J gene: TRBJ2-1
clone size: NA
V gene: TRBV13
D gene: TRBD1
CDR3 protein: CASSTGQYNEQFF
CDR3 DNA: TGTGCCAGCAGCACGGGACAGTACAATGAGCAGTTCTTC

J gene: TRBJ2-6
clone size: NA
V gene: TRBV7-9
D gene: NA
CDR3 protein: CATRGADRSGANVLTF
CDR3 DNA: TGTGCCACCCGCGGGGCAGATCGCTCTGGGGCCAACGTCCTGACTTTC

J gene: TRBJ1-1
clone size: NA
V gene: TRBV5-1
D gene: NA
CDR3 protein: CASSLGLGGSTMNTEAFF
CDR3 DNA: TGCGCCAGCAGCCTTGGATTAGGGGGGAGTACCATGAACACTGAAGCTTTCTTT

J gene: TRBJ2-2
clone size: NA
V gene: TRBV10-3
D gene: TRBD2
CDR3 protein: CAISESILLAGQNTGELFF
CDR3 DNA: TGTGCCATCAGTGAGTCGATCTTACTAGCGGGTCAGAACACCGGGGAGCTGTTTTTT

J gene: TRBJ2-1
clone size: NA
V gene: TRBV30
D gene: TRBD2
CDR3 protein: CAWSVRLAGKNEQFF
CDR3 DNA: TGTGCCTGGAGTGTACGGCTAGCGGGGAAGAATGAGCAGTTCTTC

J gene: TRBJ1-2
clone size: NA
V gene: TRBV7-3
D gene: NA
CDR3 protein: CASSLIAGTYGYTF
CDR3 DNA: TGTGCCAGCAGCTTAATTGCGGGAACCTATGGCTACACCTTC

J gene: TRBJ1-4
clone size: NA
V gene: TRBV2
D gene: TRBD1
CDR3 protein: CASSEGQGAEKLFF
CDR3 DNA: TGTGCCAGCAGTGAAGGACAGGGGGCTGAAAAACTGTTTTTT

J gene: TRBJ2-7
clone size: NA
V gene: TRBV5-4
D gene: NA
CDR3 protein: CASSLSAGESYEQYF
CDR3 DNA: TGTGCCAGCAGCTTGTCGGCAGGAGAGTCCTACGAGCAGTACTTC

J gene: TRBJ2-1
clone size: NA
V gene: TRBV14
D gene: TRBD1
CDR3 protein: CASSQGRGGDRAYNEQFF
CDR3 DNA: TGTGCCAGCAGCCAAGGACGAGGTGGGGACAGGGCATACAATGAGCAGTTCTTC

J gene: TRBJ2-7
clone size: NA
V gene: TRBV5-1
D gene: NA
CDR3 protein: CASSPGTDAYEQYF
CDR3 DNA: TGCGCCAGCAGCCCCGGGACGGACGCCTACGAGCAGTACTTC

J gene: TRBJ1-1
clone size: few
V gene: TRBV28
D gene: NA
CDR3 protein: CASSLNGGVEAFF
CDR3 DNA: TGTGCCAGCAGTTTAAACGGAGGAGTTGAAGCTTTCTTT

J gene: TRBJ1-1
clone size: few
V gene: TRBV7-8
D gene: NA
CDR3 protein: CASSPMSGAIGEAFF
CDR3 DNA: TGTGCCAGCAGCCCGATGTCGGGGGCGATTGGTGAAGCTTTCTTT

J gene: TRBJ1-1
clone size: NA
V gene: TRBV12-5
D gene: NA
CDR3 protein: CASGLVRLMPGDTEAFF
CDR3 DNA: TGTGCTAGTGGTTTGGTACGTCTAATGCCAGGGGACACTGAAGCTTTCTTT

J gene: TRBJ1-2
clone size: NA
V gene: TRBV7-2
D gene: NA
CDR3 protein: CASSFIGAGGYTF
CDR3 DNA: TGTGCCAGCAGCTTTATAGGGGCGGGGGGCTACACCTTC

J gene: TRBJ1-2
clone size: few
V gene: TRBV6-6
D gene: TRBD1
CDR3 protein: CASRYRTGDRGYTF
CDR3 DNA: TGTGCCAGCAGATATCGGACAGGGGATCGTGGCTACACCTTC

J gene: TRBJ2-7
clone size: NA
V gene: TRBV5-1
D gene: TRBD1
CDR3 protein: CASSPPGTGSYEQYF
CDR3 DNA: TGCGCCAGCAGCCCTCCCGGGACAGGCTCCTACGAGCAGTACTTC

J gene: TRBJ1-5
clone size: NA
V gene: TRBV19
D gene: NA
CDR3 protein: CASSQGWEQPQHF
CDR3 DNA: TGTGCCAGTAGTCAAGGGTGGGAACAGCCCCAGCATTTT

J gene: TRBJ2-2
clone size: NA
V gene: TRBV6-6
D gene: TRBD2
CDR3 protein: CASTETSGGPGELFF
CDR3 DNA: TGTGCCAGCACCGAGACTAGCGGGGGCCCCGGGGAGCTGTTTTTT

J gene: TRBJ2-7
clone size: NA
V gene: TRBV7-9
D gene: NA
CDR3 protein: CASSLDMGPSSYEQYF
CDR3 DNA: TGTGCCAGCAGCTTAGATATGGGACCAAGCTCCTACGAGCAGTACTTC

J gene: TRBJ1-1
clone size: NA
V gene: TRBV5-1
D gene: NA
CDR3 protein: CASSFFAGADAEAFF
CDR3 DNA: TGCGCCAGCAGCTTTTTTGCTGGGGCGGACGCTGAAGCTTTCTTT

J gene: TRBJ1-4
clone size: NA
V gene: TRBV5-4
D gene: NA
CDR3 protein: CASSARGGFMSEKLFF
CDR3 DNA: TGTGCCAGCAGCGCGCGGGGAGGCTTCATGAGTGAAAAACTGTTTTTT